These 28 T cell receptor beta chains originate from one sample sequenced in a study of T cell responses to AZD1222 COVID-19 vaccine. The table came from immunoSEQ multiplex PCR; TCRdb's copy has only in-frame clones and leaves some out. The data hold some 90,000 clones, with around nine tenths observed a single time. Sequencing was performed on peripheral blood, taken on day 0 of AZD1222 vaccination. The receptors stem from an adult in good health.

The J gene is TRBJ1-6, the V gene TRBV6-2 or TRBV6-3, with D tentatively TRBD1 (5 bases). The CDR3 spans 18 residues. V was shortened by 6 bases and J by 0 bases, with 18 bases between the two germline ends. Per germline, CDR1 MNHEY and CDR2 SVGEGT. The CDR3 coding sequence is TGTGCCAGCAGCCGGGACCGGGACGTCTACTCCTATAATTCACCCCTCCACTTT. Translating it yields CASSRDRDVYSYNSPLHF.

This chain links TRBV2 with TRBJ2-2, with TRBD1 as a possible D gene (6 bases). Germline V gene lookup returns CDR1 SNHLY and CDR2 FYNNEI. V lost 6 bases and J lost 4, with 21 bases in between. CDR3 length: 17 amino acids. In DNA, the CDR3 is TGTGCCAGCAGCCTAACCAGGGGTCTCTTTATCACCGGGGAGCTGTTTTTT. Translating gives CASSLTRGLFITGELFF.

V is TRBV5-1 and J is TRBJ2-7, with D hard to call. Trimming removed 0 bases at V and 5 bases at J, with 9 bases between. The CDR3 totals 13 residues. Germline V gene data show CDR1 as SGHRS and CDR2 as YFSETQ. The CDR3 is CASSLALANEQYF. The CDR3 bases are TGCGCCAGCAGCTTGGCCTTAGCTAACGAGCAGTACTTC.

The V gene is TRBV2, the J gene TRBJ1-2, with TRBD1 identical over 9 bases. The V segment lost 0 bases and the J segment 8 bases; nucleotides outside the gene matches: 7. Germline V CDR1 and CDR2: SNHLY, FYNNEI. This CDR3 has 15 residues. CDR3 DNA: TGTGCCAGCAGTGAAGCGCTGGGACAGGGAAGCGGCTACACCTTC. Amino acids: CASSEALGQGSGYTF.

CDR3 sequence reads: CSETDLNTEAFF. The CDR3 DNA reads as TGCAGCGAGACCGATTTGAACACTGAAGCTTTCTTT. V usage is TRBV29-1 and J usage is TRBJ1-1; D is undetermined. V lost 7 bases and J 0 bases, leaving 9 bases between the germline ends. The V gene's germline CDR1 is SQVTM and CDR2 ANQGSEA. The CDR3 consists of 12 residues.

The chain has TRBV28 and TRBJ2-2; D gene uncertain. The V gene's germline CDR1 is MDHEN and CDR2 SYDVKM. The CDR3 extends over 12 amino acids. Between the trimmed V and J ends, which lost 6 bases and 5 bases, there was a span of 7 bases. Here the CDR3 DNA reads TGTGCCAGCAGCCCTGTGACCGGGGAGCTGTTTTTT. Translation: CASSPVTGELFF.

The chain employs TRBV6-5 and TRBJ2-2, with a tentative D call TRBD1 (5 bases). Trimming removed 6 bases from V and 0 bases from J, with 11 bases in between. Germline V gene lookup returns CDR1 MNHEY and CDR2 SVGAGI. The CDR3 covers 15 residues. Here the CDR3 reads CASSRVFANTGELFF. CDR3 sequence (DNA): TGTGCCAGCAGCAGGGTTTTCGCGAACACCGGGGAGCTGTTTTTT.

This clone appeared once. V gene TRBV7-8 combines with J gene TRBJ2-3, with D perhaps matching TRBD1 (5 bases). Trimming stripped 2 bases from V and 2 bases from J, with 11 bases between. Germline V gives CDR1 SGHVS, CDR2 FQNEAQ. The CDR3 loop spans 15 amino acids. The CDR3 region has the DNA TGTGCCAGCAGCTTATACCAGGGTTTCACAGATACGCAGTATTTT. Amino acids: CASSLYQGFTDTQYF.

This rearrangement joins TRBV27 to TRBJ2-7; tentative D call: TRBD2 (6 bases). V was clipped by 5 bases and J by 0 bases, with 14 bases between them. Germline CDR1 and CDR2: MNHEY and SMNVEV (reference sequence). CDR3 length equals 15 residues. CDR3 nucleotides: TGTGCCAGCAGTCCCCGCGGGGAGCTCTCCTACGAGCAGTACTTC. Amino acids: CASSPRGELSYEQYF.

The DNA of the CDR3 is TGTGCCAGCAGTTATTCGCAGGGGACTGAAGCTTTCTTT. Its translation is CASSYSQGTEAFF. J is TRBJ1-1 and V is TRBV6-6; the D gene is possibly TRBD1 (6 bases). This CDR3 contains 13 residues. Germline values: CDR1 MNHNY, CDR2 SVGAGI (reference sequence). V was clipped by 3 bases and J by 5 bases, with 10 bases between them.

Written as DNA, the CDR3 is TGTGCCAGCAGCCAATTCGCGGCTGGGGGAGGGGACAGTAATGAAAAACTGTTTTTT. Translation: CASSQFAAGGGDSNEKLFF. This chain connects TRBV3-1 (or the pseudogene TRBV3-2) to TRBJ1-4; 7 positions match TRBD1. The CDR3 runs to 19 residues. V was pared by 2 bases and J by 4 bases, with 16 bases of the junction left unmatched. Per germline, CDR1 LGHDT and CDR2 YNNKEL (reference sequence).

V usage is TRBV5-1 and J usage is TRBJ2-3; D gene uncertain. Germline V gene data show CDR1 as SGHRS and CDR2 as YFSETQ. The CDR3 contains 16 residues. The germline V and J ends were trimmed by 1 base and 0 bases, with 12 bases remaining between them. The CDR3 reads CASSLYIQESTDTQYF. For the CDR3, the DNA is TGCGCCAGCAGCTTGTACATCCAGGAGAGCACAGATACGCAGTATTTT.

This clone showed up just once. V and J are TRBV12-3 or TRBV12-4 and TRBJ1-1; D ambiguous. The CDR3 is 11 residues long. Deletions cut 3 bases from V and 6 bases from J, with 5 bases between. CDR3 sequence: CASSFGPEAFF. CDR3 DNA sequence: TGTGCCAGCAGTTTTGGGCCTGAAGCTTTCTTT.

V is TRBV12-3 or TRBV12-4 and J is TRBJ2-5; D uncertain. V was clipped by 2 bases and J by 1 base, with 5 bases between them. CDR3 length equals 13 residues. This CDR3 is CASSLTFQETQYF. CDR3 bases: TGTGCCAGCAGTTTAACCTTCCAAGAGACCCAGTACTTC.

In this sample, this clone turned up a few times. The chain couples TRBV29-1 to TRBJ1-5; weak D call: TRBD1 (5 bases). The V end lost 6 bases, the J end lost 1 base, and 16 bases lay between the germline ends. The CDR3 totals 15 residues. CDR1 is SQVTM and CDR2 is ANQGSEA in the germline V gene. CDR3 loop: CSVALGWGSNQPQHF. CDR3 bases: TGCAGCGTAGCCTTAGGTTGGGGGAGCAATCAGCCCCAGCATTTT.

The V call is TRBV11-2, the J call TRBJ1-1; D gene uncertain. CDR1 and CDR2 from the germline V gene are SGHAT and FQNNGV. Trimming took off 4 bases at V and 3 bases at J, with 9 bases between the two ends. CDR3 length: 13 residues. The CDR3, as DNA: TGTGCCAGCAGCTATACCGAGGACACTGAAGCTTTCTTT. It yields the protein CASSYTEDTEAFF. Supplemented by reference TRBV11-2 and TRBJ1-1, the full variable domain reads EAGVAQSPRYKIIEKRQSVAFWCNPISGHATLYWYQQILGQGPKLLIQFQNNGVVDDSQLPKDRFSAERLKGVDSTLKIQPAKLEDSAVYLCASSYTEDTEAFFGQGTRLTVV.

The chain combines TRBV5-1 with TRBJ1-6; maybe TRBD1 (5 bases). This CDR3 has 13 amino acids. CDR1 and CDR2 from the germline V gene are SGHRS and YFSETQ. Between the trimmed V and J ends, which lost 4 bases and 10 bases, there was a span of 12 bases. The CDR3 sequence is CASSLETGSPLHF. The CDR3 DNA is TGCGCCAGCAGCCTGGAAACAGGCTCACCCCTCCACTTT. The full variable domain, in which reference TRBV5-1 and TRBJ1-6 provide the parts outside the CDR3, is KAGVTQTPRYLIKTRGQQVTLSCSPISGHRSVSWYQQTPGQGLQFLFEYFSETQRNKGNFPGRFSGRQFSNSRSEMNVSTLELGDSALYLCASSLETGSPLHFGNGTRLTVT.

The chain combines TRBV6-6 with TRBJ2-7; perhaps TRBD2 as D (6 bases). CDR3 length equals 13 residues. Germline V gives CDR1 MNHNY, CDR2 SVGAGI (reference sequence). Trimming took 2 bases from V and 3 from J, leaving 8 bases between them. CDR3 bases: TGTGCCAGCAGTTACGGGGGGAGCTACGAGCAGTACTTC. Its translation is CASSYGGSYEQYF.

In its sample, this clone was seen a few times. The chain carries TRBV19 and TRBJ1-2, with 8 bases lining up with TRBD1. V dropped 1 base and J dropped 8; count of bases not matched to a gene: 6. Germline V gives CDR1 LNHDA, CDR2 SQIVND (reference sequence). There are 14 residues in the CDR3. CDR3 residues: CASSIGTGIRGYTF. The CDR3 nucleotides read TGTGCCAGTAGTATAGGGACAGGGATTCGCGGCTACACCTTC.

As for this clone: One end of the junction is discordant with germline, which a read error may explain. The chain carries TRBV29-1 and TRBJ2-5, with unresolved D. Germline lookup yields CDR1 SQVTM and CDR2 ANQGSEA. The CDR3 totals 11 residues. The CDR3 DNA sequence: TGCAGCTTCAGTTACTTTTCGGAACTCAACTTC. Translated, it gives CSFSYFSELNF.

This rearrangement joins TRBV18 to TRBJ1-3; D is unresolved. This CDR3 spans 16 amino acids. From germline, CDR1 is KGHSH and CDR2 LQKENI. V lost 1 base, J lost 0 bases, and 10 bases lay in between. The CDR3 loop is CASSPRIRPSGNTIYF. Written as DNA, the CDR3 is TGTGCCAGCTCACCACGGATTCGGCCCTCTGGAAACACCATATATTTT.

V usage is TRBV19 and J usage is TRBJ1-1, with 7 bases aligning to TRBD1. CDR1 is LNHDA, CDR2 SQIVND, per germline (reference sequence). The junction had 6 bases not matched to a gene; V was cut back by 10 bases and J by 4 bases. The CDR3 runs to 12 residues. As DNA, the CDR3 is TGTGCCACTTCAAGACAGGGCACTGAAGCTTTCTTT. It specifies CATSRQGTEAFF.

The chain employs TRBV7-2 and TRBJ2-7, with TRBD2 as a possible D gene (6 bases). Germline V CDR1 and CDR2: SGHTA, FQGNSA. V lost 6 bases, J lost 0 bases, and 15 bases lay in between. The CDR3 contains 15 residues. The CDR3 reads CASRRGVLSSYEQYF. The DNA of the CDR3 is TGTGCCAGCAGGCGGGGTGTATTGAGCTCCTACGAGCAGTACTTC.

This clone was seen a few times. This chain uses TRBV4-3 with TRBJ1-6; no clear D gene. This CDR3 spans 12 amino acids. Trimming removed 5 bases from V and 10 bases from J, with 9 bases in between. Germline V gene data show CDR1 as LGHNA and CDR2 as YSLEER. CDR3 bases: TGCGCCAGCAGCACCCGACGATCACCCCTCCACTTT. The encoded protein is CASSTRRSPLHF.

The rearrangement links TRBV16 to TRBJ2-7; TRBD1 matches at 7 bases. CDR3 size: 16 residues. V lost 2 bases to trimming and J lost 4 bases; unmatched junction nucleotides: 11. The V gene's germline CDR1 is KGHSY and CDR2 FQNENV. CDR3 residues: CASSQHRQGGGYEQYF. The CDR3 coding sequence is TGTGCCAGCAGCCAACATCGACAGGGTGGGGGATACGAGCAGTACTTC.

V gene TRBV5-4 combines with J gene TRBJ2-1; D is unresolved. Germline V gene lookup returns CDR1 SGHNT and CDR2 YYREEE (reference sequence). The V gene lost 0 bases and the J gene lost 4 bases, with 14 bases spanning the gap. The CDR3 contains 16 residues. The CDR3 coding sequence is TGTGCCAGCAGCTTGGCTGGCTCTATCAGTTACAATGAGCAGTTCTTC. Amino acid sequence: CASSLAGSISYNEQFF. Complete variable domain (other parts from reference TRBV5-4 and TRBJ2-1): ETGVTQSPTHLIKTRGQQVTLRCSSQSGHNTVSWYQQALGQGPQFIFQYYREEENGRGNFPPRFSGLQFPNYSSELNVNALELDDSALYLCASSLAGSISYNEQFFGPGTRLTVL.

CDR3 in amino acids: CASSPGRVSYNEQFF. Written as DNA, the CDR3 is TGTGCCAGCTCACCTGGACGGGTTTCCTACAATGAGCAGTTCTTC. This chain uses TRBV18 with TRBJ2-1; unclear D gene. Germline assignment: CDR1 KGHSH and CDR2 LQKENI. This CDR3 contains 15 residues. V was shortened by 3 bases and J by 1 base, with 10 bases between the two germline ends.

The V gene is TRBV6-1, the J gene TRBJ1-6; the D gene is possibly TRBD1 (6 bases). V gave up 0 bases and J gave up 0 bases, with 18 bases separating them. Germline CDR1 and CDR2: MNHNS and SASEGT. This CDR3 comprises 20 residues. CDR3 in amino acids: CASSEARLIQGSSYNSPLHF. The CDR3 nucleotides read TGTGCCAGCAGTGAAGCGCGGCTAATTCAGGGGAGCTCCTATAATTCACCCCTCCACTTT.